This entry lists 11 T cell receptor beta chains sequenced from one sample in a study of response to subunit inactivated influenza vaccine. TCRdb re-analysed the RT-PCR reads in MiXCR, keeping a single row per CDR3 protein. This repertoire shows about 520,000 distinct CDR3 sequences, 25% found once; its top ten account for approximately 2%. This specimen consisted of CD4+ T cells sorted from PBMCs, obtained roughly 5 days after vaccination. All receptors come from a man over 45 who received an inactivated influenza vaccine.

This clonotype was observed a single time. Here the CDR3 reads CASSYAGTSGTTDTQYF. In DNA form, the CDR3 reads TGTGCCAGCAGCTACGCCGGGACTAGCGGGACCACAGATACGCAGTATTTT. The chain joins TRBV11-1 to TRBJ2-3, with TRBD2 identical over 13 bases. V lost 4 bases and J lost 2; bases outside the gene matches: 6. Per the germline V gene, CDR1 is SGHAT and CDR2 is FQDESV (reference sequence). This CDR3 has 17 residues.

This clonotype was recorded at least ten times. The V call is TRBV29-1, the J call TRBJ2-7; a possible D gene is TRBD1 (5 bases). CDR3 length: 14 amino acids. The germline gives CDR1 SQVTM, CDR2 ANQGSEA. V was shortened by 1 base and J by 6 bases, with 16 bases between the two germline ends. CDR3 DNA sequence: TGCAGCGTTGAAGCCTCCCGCAGGGTCGGCGAGCAGTACTTC. Protein product: CSVEASRRVGEQYF.

CDR3 in DNA: TGTGCCACCAGTGACCCCGGACGGAAAGGGGAGCAGTACTTC. This encodes CATSDPGRKGEQYF. The rearrangement uses TRBV24-1 and TRBJ2-7; D is uncertain. CDR1 is KGHDR and CDR2 is SFDVKD in the germline V gene. V was shortened by 4 bases and J by 7 bases, with 16 bases between the two germline ends. The CDR3 has 14 residues.

Many counts were recorded for this clonotype. The chain joins TRBV7-9 to TRBJ1-6; no firm D call. In germline, CDR1 is SEHNR, CDR2 FQNEAQ (reference sequence). V was cut by 3 bases and J by 7 bases, with 10 bases left in between. This CDR3 has 14 amino acids. The CDR3 DNA reads as TGTGCCAGCAGCTTGGGTTTTAGAAATTCACCCCTCCACTTT. Translating it yields CASSLGFRNSPLHF.

This clonotype was detected only a few times. V gene TRBV10-3 combines with J gene TRBJ1-2, with 8 bases that match TRBD1. CDR1 is ENHRY, CDR2 SYGVKD, per germline. The CDR3 length is 14 residues. J gave up 4 bases and V 6 bases, and 7 bases lay outside the gene matches. The CDR3 coding sequence is TGTGCCATCAGCGAAGGACAGGGCCCCTATGGCTACACCTTC. Its translation: CAISEGQGPYGYTF.

The sample holds a few counts of this clonotype. The chain combines TRBV12-3 or TRBV12-4 with TRBJ2-3; D may be TRBD2 (6 bases). V gave up 9 bases and J gave up 0 bases, with 10 bases separating them. The CDR3 is made up of 13 amino acids. CDR3 region: CASRDFSTDTQYF. CDR3 in DNA: TGTGCCAGTCGGGACTTTAGCACAGATACGCAGTATTTT.

The chain links TRBV4-2 to TRBJ1-2, with a tentative D call TRBD1 (6 bases). V lost 0 bases, J lost 5 bases, and 22 bases lay in between. The CDR3 is 18 amino acids. Germline CDR1 LGHNA, CDR2 YNFKEQ. The CDR3 here is CASSQDRGGAGVGYGYTF. The CDR3 region has the DNA TGTGCCAGCAGCCAAGATCGCGGGGGGGCCGGGGTAGGATATGGCTACACCTTC.

The chain has TRBV10-1 and TRBJ2-5, with a weak D call TRBD1 (5 bases). The CDR3 is 12 amino acids. Per the germline V gene, CDR1 is WNHNN and CDR2 is SYGVQD (reference sequence). V was shortened by 6 bases and J by 3 bases, with 8 bases between the two germline ends. DNA for the CDR3: TGCGCCAGCAGCGCAGGGAAAGAGACCCAGTACTTC. This codes for CASSAGKETQYF.

The chain carries TRBV20-1 and TRBJ2-3; 8 bases are a match to TRBD2. With 6 bases clipped from V and 4 bases from J, the junction kept 6 bases outside the gene matches. This CDR3 comprises 13 residues. The germline gives CDR1 DFQATT, CDR2 SNEGSKA (reference sequence). The CDR3 DNA reads TGCAGTGCCTACGGGGGGGGGGCAGATACGCAGTATTTT. Its translation is CSAYGGGADTQYF.

This chain connects TRBV3-1 to TRBJ1-1, with 7 bases aligning to TRBD1. Germline assignment: CDR1 LGHDT and CDR2 YNNKEL (reference sequence). This CDR3 region has 13 residues. J gave up 4 bases and V 4 bases, and 3 bases lay outside the gene matches. CDR3 region: CASSPGGTTEAFF. DNA of the CDR3: TGTGCCAGCAGCCCAGGGGGTACCACTGAAGCTTTCTTT.

The V gene is TRBV6-5, the J gene TRBJ1-2; maybe TRBD1 (5 bases). Germline values: CDR1 MNHEY, CDR2 SVGAGI. The CDR3 runs to 14 residues. Between the trimmed V and J ends, which lost 0 bases and 10 bases, there was a span of 15 bases. The CDR3 is CASSYSGFGDDYTF. In nucleotides, the CDR3 is TGTGCCAGCAGTTACTCCGGGTTTGGGGACGACTACACCTTC.